The 11 T cell receptor beta chains listed next were all sequenced from one sample in a study of memory CD8 T cells in hepatitis C reinfection. Some clones are missing from TCRdb's copy, which holds only in-frame ones; the method was immunoSEQ multiplex PCR. This sample has roughly 43,000 clones, with 88% found just once. Time point defined: peak reinfection, 3 to 8 weeks after reinfection detection. Sorted cells were sequenced directly ex vivo without any in vitro expansion. The sample consisted of naive CD8+ T cells sorted from blood. The receptors were sampled from a man aged 18 to 30 with hepatitis C virus infection.

The chain has TRBV28 and TRBJ2-1, with 11 bases identical to TRBD2. Germline V gene data show CDR1 as MDHEN and CDR2 as SYDVKM. The CDR3 has 17 residues. J was trimmed by 6 bases and V by 3 bases; bases with no gene match: 10. This chain's CDR3 is CASSFYSRLAGGNEQFF. The CDR3 nucleotides are TGTGCCAGCAGTTTCTATTCCCGGCTAGCGGGGGGCAATGAGCAGTTCTTC.

V gene TRBV2 combines with J gene TRBJ2-1; maybe TRBD1 (6 bases). V was clipped by 2 bases and J by 7 bases, with 6 bases between them. The CDR3 extends over 12 amino acids. Germline V gene lookup returns CDR1 SNHLY and CDR2 FYNNEI. CDR3 nucleotide sequence: TGTGCCAGCAGTGAAAGGGGGAATGAGCAGTTCTTC. The encoded protein is CASSERGNEQFF.

A single count supports this clone. The chain uses TRBV4-1 and TRBJ1-2, with D perhaps TRBD1 (5 bases). The CDR3 loop spans 13 amino acids. V lost 4 bases and J lost 3, with 9 bases in between. Per germline, CDR1 MGHRA and CDR2 YSYEKL. CDR3 loop: CASSPDRDYGYTF. In DNA form, the CDR3 reads TGCGCCAGCAGCCCCGACAGAGACTATGGCTACACCTTC.

V gene TRBV6-1 combines with J gene TRBJ2-7, with TRBD2 matching over 8 bases. V lost 5 bases and J lost 2; bases outside the gene matches: 8. This CDR3 is built from 15 residues. Germline CDR1 MNHNS, CDR2 SASEGT. The CDR3 DNA reads as TGTGCCAGCAGTAAGGGGACGGGAGGGGCCTACGAGCAGTACGTC. It encodes CASSKGTGGAYEQYV.

The rearrangement joins TRBV28 to TRBJ2-2; D might be TRBD1 (5 bases). CDR1 is MDHEN and CDR2 is SYDVKM in the germline V gene. Trimming took 3 bases from V and 6 from J, leaving 11 bases between them. The CDR3 totals 14 residues. CDR3 protein: CASSFVQGSGELFF. The CDR3 nucleotides read TGTGCCAGCAGTTTTGTGCAGGGCTCCGGGGAGCTGTTTTTT. Filled out from reference TRBV28 and TRBJ2-2, the complete variable domain reads DVKVTQSSRYLVKRTGEKVFLECVQDMDHENMFWYRQDPGLGLRLIYFSYDVKMKEKGDIPEGYSVSREKKERFSLILESASTNQTSMYLCASSFVQGSGELFFGEGSRLTVL.

CDR3 bases: TGCGCCAGCGGTAACCTCGGGACAGGGGGCAACACTGAAGCTTTCTTT. It is translated as CASGNLGTGGNTEAFF. The chain combines TRBV5-1 with TRBJ1-1, with 12 bases identical to TRBD1. Germline values: CDR1 SGHRS, CDR2 YFSETQ. This CDR3 is built from 16 residues. After removal of 7 bases from V and 2 bases from J, the junction contained 9 bases not matched to a gene. Using reference TRBV5-1 and TRBJ1-1 for the parts outside the CDR3, the full variable domain is KAGVTQTPRYLIKTRGQQVTLSCSPISGHRSVSWYQQTPGQGLQFLFEYFSETQRNKGNFPGRFSGRQFSNSRSEMNVSTLELGDSALYLCASGNLGTGGNTEAFFGQGTRLTVV.

CDR3 sequence: CASSREGGYEQYF. The CDR3 nucleotides are TGTGCCAGCAGCAGGGAGGGCGGGTACGAGCAGTACTTC. The chain is built from TRBV11-2 and TRBJ2-7; 7 bases map to TRBD2. Germline V gene lookup returns CDR1 SGHAT and CDR2 FQNNGV. The CDR3 runs 13 residues. The J segment lost 4 bases and the V segment lost 5 bases, leaving 5 bases of the junction unmatched.

The chain uses TRBV27 and TRBJ2-3, with 8 bases identical to TRBD2. From germline, CDR1 is MNHEY and CDR2 SMNVEV (reference sequence). The CDR3 has 15 amino acids. Trimming took 5 bases from V and 4 from J; bases not matched to a gene: 8. The CDR3 here is CASSVLGLGSDTQYF. For the CDR3, the DNA is TGTGCCAGCAGTGTTCTGGGACTAGGGTCAGATACGCAGTATTTT.

The chain has TRBV7-6 and TRBJ2-3; D possibly corresponds to TRBD1 (6 bases). The length of the CDR3 is 16 residues. Trimming left V 5 bases short and J 5 bases short, with 20 bases between. The germline gives CDR1 SGHVS, CDR2 FNYEAQ. CDR3 nucleotide sequence: TGTGCCAGCAGCCCCCTGGGGTTGGGGGCGAAAGATACGCAGTATTTT. This gives the protein CASSPLGLGAKDTQYF.

The rearrangement links TRBV5-1 to TRBJ2-5; 8 bases line up with TRBD1. The end of the DNA aligns better with TRBJ2-7, so the J call may be wrong. Germline-derived CDR1 and CDR2 are SGHRS and YFSETQ. The CDR3 has 14 amino acids. The CDR3 is CASRKTGEPYEQYF. DNA for the CDR3: TGCGCCAGCCGAAAGACAGGGGAACCCTACGAGCAGTACTTC.

The J gene is TRBJ2-7, the V gene TRBV14; 11 nucleotides match TRBD2. The germline V gene encodes CDR1 SGHDN and CDR2 FVKESK. V gave up 5 bases and J gave up 6 bases; unmatched junction bases: 9. The CDR3 spans 15 residues. CDR3: CASSFTSGRVSEQYF. The CDR3 nucleotides read TGTGCCAGCAGCTTTACTAGCGGGAGAGTGTCCGAGCAGTACTTC.